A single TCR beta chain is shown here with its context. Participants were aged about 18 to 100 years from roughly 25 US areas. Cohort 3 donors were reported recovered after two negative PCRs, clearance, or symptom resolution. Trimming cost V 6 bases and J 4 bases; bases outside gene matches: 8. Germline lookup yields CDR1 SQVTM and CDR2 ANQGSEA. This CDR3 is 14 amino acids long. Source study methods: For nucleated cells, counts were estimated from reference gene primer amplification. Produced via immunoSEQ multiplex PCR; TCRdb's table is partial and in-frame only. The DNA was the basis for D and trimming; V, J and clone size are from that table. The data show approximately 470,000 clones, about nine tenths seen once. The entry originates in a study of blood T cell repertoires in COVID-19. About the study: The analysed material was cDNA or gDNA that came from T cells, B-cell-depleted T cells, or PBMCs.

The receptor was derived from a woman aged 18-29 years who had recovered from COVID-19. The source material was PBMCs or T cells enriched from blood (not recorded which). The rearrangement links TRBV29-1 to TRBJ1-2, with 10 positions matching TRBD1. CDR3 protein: CSVVGQGFGYGYTF. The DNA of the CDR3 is TGCAGCGTAGTGGGACAGGGGTTCGGCTATGGCTACACCTTC.